Reported below is one TCR beta chain. Per the original data handling: For nucleated cells, counts were estimated from reference gene primer amplification. Sequencing used immunoSEQ multiplex PCR; TCRdb keeps in-frame clones, though not all of them. V, J and clone size derive from that table, while D and trimming were established from the DNA sequence. The sample has about 64,000 clones, 90% seen once. The source of the sample is a study of blood T cell repertoires in COVID-19. About the study: The United States, Italy and Spain provided the acute and convalescent COVID-19 samples. T cells, B-cell-depleted T cells, or PBMCs supplied cDNA or gDNA.

The source of this sequence is a woman aged 80 or over with active COVID-19. Sequencing used peripheral blood.

This chain's CDR3 is CASSLWARNSNQPQHF. In nucleotides, the CDR3 is TGTGCCAGCAGCTTGTGGGCCAGGAATAGCAATCAGCCCCAGCATTTT. The genes are TRBV5-5 and TRBJ1-5, with unresolved D. The V end lost 1 base, the J end lost 0 bases, and 11 bases lay between the germline ends. The germline V gene encodes CDR1 SGHKS and CDR2 YYEKEE (reference sequence). CDR3 length: 16 residues.